The 17 T cell receptor beta chains given below trace back to one sample, sequenced in a study of molecular identifiers for immune sequencing clone quantification. TCRdb analysed the PCR reads with MiXCR anew, one entry per CDR3 protein. The table includes some 40,000 distinct CDR3 sequences, 20% to 25% detected once. Material for sequencing was naive CD8+ T cells from blood, with Jurkat cell RNA spiked in. Stated subset: FACS-sorted CD8+CD4-CCR7+CD45RA+ naive T cells. These receptors all stem from a human donor in good health. Some libraries in this study had Jurkat cell RNA spiked in.

About this clonotype itself: This sequence may be a read error, since a much larger clone differs from it by one base. The chain recombines TRBV5-3 with TRBJ2-5, with 7 bases matching TRBD2. TRBV5-3 is given ORF status, its function remaining uncertain. V lost 10 bases to trimming and J lost 5 bases; unmatched junction nucleotides: 17. This CDR3 contains 15 residues. The CDR3 here is CAGSFQGGAGETQYF. DNA for the CDR3: TGTGCCGGCAGCTTTCAGGGAGGAGCGGGGGAGACCCAGTACTTC.

This clonotype was recorded at least ten times. The chain uses TRBV7-9 and TRBJ2-6; 10 nucleotides match TRBD1. Germline trimming cut 3 bases from V and 0 bases from J; bases unmatched to any gene: 11. CDR3 length: 20 residues. Looked up from germline, CDR1 is SEHNR and CDR2 is FQNEAQ (reference sequence). The CDR3 is CASSFRDRGNGGSGANVLTF. The CDR3 bases are TGTGCCAGCAGCTTTAGGGACAGGGGAAACGGGGGCTCTGGGGCCAACGTCCTGACTTTC.

Remarks on this clonotype: A much larger clone sits a single nucleotide away, making a read error possible. This chain uses TRBV27 with TRBJ2-5, with D perhaps matching TRBD1 (8 bases). Germline CDR1 MNHEY, CDR2 SMNVEV (reference sequence). The CDR3 spans 15 residues. The CDR3: CASSSTTGGVETRYF. The CDR3 coding sequence is TGTGCCAGCAGTTCCACCACAGGGGGGGTCGAGACCCGGTACTTC.

The chain combines TRBV28 with TRBJ2-3; 10 bases are a match to TRBD2. Germline-derived CDR1 and CDR2 are MDHEN and SYDVKM. Unmatched junction bases numbered 5, after V lost 2 bases and J lost 6 bases. CDR3 length: 15 residues. CDR3 coding DNA: TGTGCCAGCAGTTTAAGCGGGAGGGCTTGGGATACGCAGTATTTT. It encodes CASSLSGRAWDTQYF.

This clonotype was seen only once. A much larger clone differs by one base, so this may be a read error. The CDR3 ends on some other residue instead of the conserved phenylalanine or tryptophan, so this is likely a read error. This rearrangement joins TRBV20-1 to TRBJ2-7; TRBD2 is a possible D gene (6 bases). CDR1 DFQATT and CDR2 SNEGSKA come from the germline V gene (reference sequence). Trimming took 0 bases from V and 3 from J, leaving 12 bases between them. The CDR3 totals 14 residues. The CDR3: CSARESWTIYEQYS. The CDR3 DNA is TGCAGTGCTAGAGAGTCTTGGACTATCTACGAGCAGTACTCC.

By share of the sample, this clonotype is medium-sized (0.01 to 0.1%). This rearrangement joins TRBV28 to TRBJ2-7; maybe TRBD2 (7 bases). This CDR3 spans 14 amino acids. Germline-derived CDR1 and CDR2 are MDHEN and SYDVKM. The V end was cut by 6 bases, the J end by 2 bases, with 14 bases between. The CDR3 DNA is TGTGCCAGCAGCCAGGGGCTAGCGGCCTACGAGCAGTACTTC. Translating it yields CASSQGLAAYEQYF. Drawing the rest from reference TRBV28 and TRBJ2-7, the complete variable domain is DVKVTQSSRYLVKRTGEKVFLECVQDMDHENMFWYRQDPGLGLRLIYFSYDVKMKEKGDIPEGYSVSREKKERFSLILESASTNQTSMYLCASSQGLAAYEQYFGPGTRLTVT.

This clonotype was observed many times. This chain links TRBV5-6 with TRBJ2-7; D tentatively reads TRBD1 or TRBD2 (5 bases each). Between the trimmed V and J ends, which lost 1 base and 7 bases, there was a span of 12 bases. This CDR3 has 13 residues. Per the germline V gene, CDR1 is SGHDT and CDR2 is YYEEEE. CDR3 residues: CASSLYEGREQYF. CDR3 nucleotides: TGTGCCAGCAGCTTGTATGAGGGACGAGAGCAGTACTTC.

A word on this clonotype: Being one base from a much bigger clone, this may be a read error. The chain combines TRBV27 with TRBJ2-5, with 7 bases aligning to TRBD2. Per the germline V gene, CDR1 is MNHEY and CDR2 is SMNVEV (reference sequence). After removal of 5 bases from V and 2 bases from J, the junction contained 11 bases not matched to a gene. CDR3 length: 16 amino acids. As DNA, the CDR3 is TGTGCCAGCAGTGCCCGCCTGGGACTACAACAAGAGACCCAGTACTTC. This sequence encodes CASSARLGLQQETQYF.

This clonotype turned up a few times. The genes are TRBV6-5 and TRBJ2-5, with 8 bases identical to TRBD1. The CDR3 has 18 residues. Germline V gene data show CDR1 as MNHEY and CDR2 as SVGAGI. The junction had 12 bases not matched to a gene; V was cut back by 2 bases and J by 1 base. CDR3 sequence reads: CASSYERTGKDGQETQYF. The CDR3 nucleotides are TGTGCCAGCAGTTACGAACGGACAGGGAAAGATGGCCAAGAGACCCAGTACTTC.

This clonotype was observed many times. The genes are TRBV6-5 and TRBJ2-1, with 7 bases lining up with TRBD2. The CDR3 contains 16 residues. With 4 bases clipped from V and 4 bases from J, the junction kept 10 bases outside the gene matches. Per germline, CDR1 MNHEY and CDR2 SVGAGI. The CDR3 DNA sequence: TGTGCCAGCAGTTCAGCCCAAACTAGCGTATACAATGAGCAGTTCTTC. Translated: CASSSAQTSVYNEQFF.

This clonotype was detected ten times or more. The chain joins TRBV11-2 to TRBJ1-3, with D maybe TRBD1 (5 bases). The CDR3 runs 15 residues. Trimming shortened V by 1 base and J by 4 bases, and 11 bases separated the two germline ends. Germline CDR1 and CDR2: SGHAT and FQNNGV. The chain's CDR3 is CASSLGGNRGNTIYF. DNA of the CDR3: TGTGCCAGCAGCTTAGGGGGCAACCGAGGAAACACCATATATTTT.

The chain recombines TRBV12-3 or TRBV12-4 with TRBJ2-3; 12 bases are shared with TRBD2. The junction had 11 bases not matched to a gene; V was cut back by 9 bases and J by 10 bases. The CDR3 runs 14 residues. CDR3: CASLGGLAGTPQYF. The CDR3 coding sequence is TGTGCCAGTCTGGGAGGACTAGCGGGAACCCCGCAGTATTTT.

This clonotype was picked up many times. The chain has TRBV27 and TRBJ2-3; 11 bases are a match to TRBD2. J was trimmed by 8 bases and V by 5 bases; bases with no gene match: 12. Germline-derived CDR1 and CDR2 are MNHEY and SMNVEV (reference sequence). This CDR3 has 16 amino acids. In DNA, the CDR3 is TGTGCCAGCAGTCCCTTAGCGGGAGGGCCCGTCCGTACGCAGTATTTT. It yields the protein CASSPLAGGPVRTQYF.

The chain carries TRBV7-9 and TRBJ2-7, with a possible D match to TRBD2 (6 bases). Germline V gives CDR1 SEHNR, CDR2 FQNEAQ (reference sequence). This CDR3 is 11 amino acids long. Trimming cost V 3 bases and J 10 bases, with 10 bases left between them. This CDR3 is CASSLGDFQYF. CDR3 coding DNA: TGTGCCAGCAGCTTGGGGGACTTTCAGTACTTC.

This clonotype was detected ten times or more. The rearrangement joins TRBV19 to TRBJ2-6; D is ambiguous. CDR1 and CDR2 from the germline V gene are LNHDA and SQIVND (reference sequence). V was shortened by 3 bases and J by 0 bases, with 3 bases between the two germline ends. The CDR3 has 14 amino acids. The CDR3 loop reads CASSISSGANVLTF. The CDR3 DNA is TGTGCCAGTAGTATTTCCTCTGGGGCCAACGTCCTGACTTTC.

As to this clonotype: A much more abundant neighbour one base away suggests this may be a read error. The rearrangement uses TRBV4-3 and TRBJ2-7; D gene uncertain. Trimming took 1 base from V and 6 from J, leaving 7 bases between them. The CDR3 consists of 12 residues. Germline V gene sequence: CDR1 LGHNA, CDR2 YSLEER. CDR3: CASSQGPGEQYF. The CDR3 DNA is TGCGCCAGCAGCCAAGGGCCGGGCGAGCAGTACTTC.

V gene TRBV12-5 combines with J gene TRBJ1-3; TRBD1 is a possible D gene (6 bases). V was trimmed by 4 bases and J by 7 bases, leaving 14 bases between them. CDR3 length: 14 amino acids. Germline CDR1 LGHNT, CDR2 FRNRAP. CDR3 sequence: CASGSGSGANTIYF. The DNA for the CDR3 is TGTGCTAGTGGTTCAGGCTCAGGGGCGAACACCATATATTTT.